This T cell receptor beta chain derives from a study of blood T cell repertoires in COVID-19. Overall study context: Some COVID-19 samples were acute and others convalescent; all came from the United States, Italy and Spain. Nucleic acid was either cDNA or gDNA, and it came from T cells, B-cell-depleted T cells, or PBMCs.

This clone was counted a few times. Germline V lookup: CDR1 SGHRS, CDR2 YFSETQ. This CDR3 is built from 17 residues. The J segment lost 13 bases and the V segment lost 1 base, leaving 20 bases of the junction unmatched. Authors' methods: Estimates of nucleated cell counts were drawn from the amplification of reference gene primers. Produced via immunoSEQ multiplex PCR; TCRdb's table is partial and in-frame only. That table gives V, J and clone size, and the DNA gave D and trimming. The data show about 47,000 clones, about 81% seen once. This chain joins TRBV5-1 and TRBJ2-1; 7 bases agree with TRBD2. The clonotype was recovered from a human donor with acute or convalescent COVID-19. The donor label of this sample is uncertain. The sequenced sample consisted of peripheral blood. The CDR3 DNA reads as TGCGCCAGCAGCTTGCTCCCGACTAGCCCCTCGGGGGACCAACAGTTCTTC. This sequence encodes CASSLLPTSPSGDQQFF.